Described below is a single T cell receptor beta chain sequence and its context. The germline V and J ends were trimmed by 4 bases and 2 bases, with 15 bases remaining between them. The CDR3 is made up of 15 amino acids. From germline, CDR1 is MNHEY and CDR2 SVGAGI. This specimen belongs to a study of blood T cell repertoires in COVID-19. Assay: immunoSEQ multiplex PCR; the TCRdb copy retains only in-frame clones and omits some. The data show 150,000 to 200,000 clones, 75% to 90% seen once. Sequences were obtained from peripheral blood. The chain has TRBV6-5 and TRBJ2-7, with D possibly being TRBD2 (5 bases). This receptor was taken from a human donor with acute or convalescent COVID-19. The donor label of this sample is uncertain. The CDR3 DNA is TGTGCCAGCAGTTCCTTTGGACTGGGAGCCTACGAGCAGTACTTC. Translated, it gives CASSSFGLGAYEQYF.